This T cell receptor beta chain was sequenced in a study of a mutant IDH1 vaccine in newly diagnosed glioma. Turning to the study itself: Patients came in for eight vaccinations, in weeks 1, 3, 5, 7, 11, 15, 19 and 23. Previous care, which was radiotherapy, temozolomide, or both, most often involved both. Vaccination was launched 4-6 weeks after radiotherapy alone, or with temozolomide cycles. Findings and caveats of the study: Any relationship between pseudoprogression and changes in top peripheral T cell clonotypes seemed absent.

This table comes from immunoSEQ multiplex PCR, and its TCRdb copy is limited to in-frame clones, with some not included. Here the sample spans 60,000 or so clones, 75% to 90% being singletons. On this clone itself: The antigen is unknown.

Time point defined: week 5, during vaccination. Vaccinated patients received 300 ug of mutant IDH1 20-mer peptide per dose, with topical imiquimod. Germline assignment: CDR1 SEHNR and CDR2 FQNEAQ (reference sequence). V was shortened by 5 bases and J by 12 bases, with 22 bases between the two germline ends. The CDR3 spans 14 residues. The chain combines TRBV7-9 with TRBJ1-1; D gene uncertain. The receptor was derived from a middle-aged woman with glioma. Material: PBMCs, obtained from a glioma patient whose treatment included an IDH1 peptide vaccine. CDR3 sequence: CASSPSPTVVDPFF. In DNA, the CDR3 is TGTGCCAGCAGCCCATCCCCGACTGTAGTAGATCCTTTCTTT.